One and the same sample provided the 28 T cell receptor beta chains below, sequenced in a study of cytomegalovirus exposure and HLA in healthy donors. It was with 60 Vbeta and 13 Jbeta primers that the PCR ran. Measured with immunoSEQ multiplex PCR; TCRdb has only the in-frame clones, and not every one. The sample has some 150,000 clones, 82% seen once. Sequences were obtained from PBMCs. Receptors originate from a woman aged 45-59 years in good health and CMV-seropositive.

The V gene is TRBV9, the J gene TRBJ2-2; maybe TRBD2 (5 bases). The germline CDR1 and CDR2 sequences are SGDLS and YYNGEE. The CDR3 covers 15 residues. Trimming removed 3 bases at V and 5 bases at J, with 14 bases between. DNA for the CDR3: TGTGCCAGCAGCGGACCCGGGGTCGGAACCGGGGAGCTGTTTTTT. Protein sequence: CASSGPGVGTGELFF.

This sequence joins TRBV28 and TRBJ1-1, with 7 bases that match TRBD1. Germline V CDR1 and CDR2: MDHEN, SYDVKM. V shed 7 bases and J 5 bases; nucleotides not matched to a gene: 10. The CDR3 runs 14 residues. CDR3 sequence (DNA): TGTGCCAGCACCGTAGGAGGGGGCGGGACTGAAGCTTTCTTT. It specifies CASTVGGGGTEAFF.

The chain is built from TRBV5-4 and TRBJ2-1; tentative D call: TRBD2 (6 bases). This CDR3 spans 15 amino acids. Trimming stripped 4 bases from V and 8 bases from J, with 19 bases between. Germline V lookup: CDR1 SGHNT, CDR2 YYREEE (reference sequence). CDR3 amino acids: CASSLGLTPGDEQFF. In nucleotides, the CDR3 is TGTGCCAGCAGCCTCGGACTAACCCCCGGAGATGAGCAGTTCTTC. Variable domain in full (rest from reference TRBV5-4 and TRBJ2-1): ETGVTQSPTHLIKTRGQQVTLRCSSQSGHNTVSWYQQALGQGPQFIFQYYREEENGRGNFPPRFSGLQFPNYSSELNVNALELDDSALYLCASSLGLTPGDEQFFGPGTRLTVL.

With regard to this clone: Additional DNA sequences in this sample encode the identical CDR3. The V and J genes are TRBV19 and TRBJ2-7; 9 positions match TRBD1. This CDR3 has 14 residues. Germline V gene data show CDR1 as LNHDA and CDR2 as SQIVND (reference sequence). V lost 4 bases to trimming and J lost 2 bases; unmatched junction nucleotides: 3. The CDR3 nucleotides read TGTGCCAGTAGTAAGGGACAGGGAACCTACGAGCAGTACTTC. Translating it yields CASSKGQGTYEQYF.

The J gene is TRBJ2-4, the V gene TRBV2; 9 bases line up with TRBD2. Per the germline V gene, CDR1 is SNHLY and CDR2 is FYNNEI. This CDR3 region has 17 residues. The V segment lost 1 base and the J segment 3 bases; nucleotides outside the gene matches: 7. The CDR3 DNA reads TGTGCCAGCAGTGAAGGGCCTAGCGGGGCCTACAAAAACATTCAGTACTTC. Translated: CASSEGPSGAYKNIQYF.

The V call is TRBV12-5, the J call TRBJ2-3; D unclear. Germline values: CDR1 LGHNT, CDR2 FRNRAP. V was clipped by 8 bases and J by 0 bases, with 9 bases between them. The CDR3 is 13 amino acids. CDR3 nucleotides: TGTGCTAGTATTGAGGCTAGCACAGATACGCAGTATTTT. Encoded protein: CASIEASTDTQYF.

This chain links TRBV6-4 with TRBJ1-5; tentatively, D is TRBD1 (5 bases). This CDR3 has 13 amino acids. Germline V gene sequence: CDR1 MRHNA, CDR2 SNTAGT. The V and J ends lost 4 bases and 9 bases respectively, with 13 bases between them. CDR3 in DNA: TGTGCCAGCAGTGGGGGCGAGATATGGCCCCAGCATTTT. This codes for CASSGGEIWPQHF.

The CDR3 bases are TGTGCCTGTTCCCCGGGGGGGTCTAACTATGGCTACACCTTC. Translation gives CACSPGGSNYGYTF. This sequence joins TRBV30 and TRBJ1-2; possible D gene TRBD1, 5 bases. The CDR3 has 14 amino acids. Deletions cut 6 bases from V and 0 bases from J, with 14 bases between. CDR1 and CDR2 from the germline V gene are GTSNPN and SVGIG (reference sequence).

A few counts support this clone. The CDR3 sequence is CASSYSGGANNEQFF. CDR3 nucleotides: TGTGCCAGCAGTTACTCGGGGGGGGCAAACAATGAGCAGTTCTTC. The J gene is TRBJ2-1, the V gene TRBV6-5; possible D gene TRBD2, 7 bases. Germline V lookup: CDR1 MNHEY, CDR2 SVGAGI. With 0 bases removed from V and 5 bases from J, the gap between germline ends came to 11 bases. The CDR3 extends over 15 amino acids.

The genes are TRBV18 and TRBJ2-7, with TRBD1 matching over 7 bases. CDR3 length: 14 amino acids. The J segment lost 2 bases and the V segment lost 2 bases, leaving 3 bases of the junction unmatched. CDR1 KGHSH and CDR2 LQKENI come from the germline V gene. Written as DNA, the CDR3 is TGTGCCAGCTCACCAAGACAGGGCACCTACGAGCAGTACTTC. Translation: CASSPRQGTYEQYF.

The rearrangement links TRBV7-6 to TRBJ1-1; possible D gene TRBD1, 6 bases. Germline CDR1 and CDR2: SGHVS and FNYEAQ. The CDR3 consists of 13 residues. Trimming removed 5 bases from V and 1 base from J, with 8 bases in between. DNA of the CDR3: TGTGCCAGCAGCGCGGACAGGAACACTGAAGCTTTCTTT. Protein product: CASSADRNTEAFF.

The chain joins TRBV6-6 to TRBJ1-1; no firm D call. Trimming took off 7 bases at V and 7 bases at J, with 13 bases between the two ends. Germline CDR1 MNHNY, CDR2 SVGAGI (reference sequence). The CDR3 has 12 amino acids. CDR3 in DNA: TGTGCCAGCACCGAACCGGGTCGTGAAGCTTTCTTT. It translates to CASTEPGREAFF.

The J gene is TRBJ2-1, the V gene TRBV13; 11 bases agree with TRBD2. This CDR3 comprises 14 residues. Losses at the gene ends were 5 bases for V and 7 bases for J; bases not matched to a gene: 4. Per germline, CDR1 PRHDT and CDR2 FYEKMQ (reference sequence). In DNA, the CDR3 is TGTGCCAGCAGCCCCCGGACTAGCGGGAATGAGCAGTTCTTC. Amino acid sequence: CASSPRTSGNEQFF.

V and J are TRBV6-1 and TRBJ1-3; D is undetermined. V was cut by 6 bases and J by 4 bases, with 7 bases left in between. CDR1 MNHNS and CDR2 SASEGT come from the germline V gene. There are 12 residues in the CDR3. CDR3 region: CASRDKGNTIYF. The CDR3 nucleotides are TGTGCCAGCAGAGACAAAGGAAACACCATATATTTT.

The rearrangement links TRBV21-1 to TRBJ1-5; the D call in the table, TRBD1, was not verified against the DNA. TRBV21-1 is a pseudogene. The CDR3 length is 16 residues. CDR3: CASSNRGDRENQPQHF. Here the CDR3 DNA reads TGTGCCAGCAGCAATCGGGGGGACAGGGAAAATCAGCCCCAGCATTTT.

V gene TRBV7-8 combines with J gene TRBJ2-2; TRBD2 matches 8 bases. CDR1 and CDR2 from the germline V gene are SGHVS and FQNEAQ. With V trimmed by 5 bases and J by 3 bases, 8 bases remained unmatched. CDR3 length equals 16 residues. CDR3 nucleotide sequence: TGTGCCAGCAGCCTACCTAGCGGGTCCTACACCGGGGAGCTGTTTTTT. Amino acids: CASSLPSGSYTGELFF.

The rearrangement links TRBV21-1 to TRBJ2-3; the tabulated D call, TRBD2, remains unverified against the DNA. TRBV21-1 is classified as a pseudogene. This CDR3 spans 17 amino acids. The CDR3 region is CASSKVEMGLGDDTQYF. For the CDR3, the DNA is TGTGCCAGCAGCAAAGTAGAAATGGGACTAGGGGATGATACGCAGTATTTT.

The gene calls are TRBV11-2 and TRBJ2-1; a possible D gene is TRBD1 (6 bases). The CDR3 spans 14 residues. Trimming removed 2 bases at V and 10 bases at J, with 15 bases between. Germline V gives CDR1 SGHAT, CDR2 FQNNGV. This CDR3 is CASSLNVQGGEQFF. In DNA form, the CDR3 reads TGTGCCAGCAGCTTAAACGTACAGGGTGGGGAGCAGTTCTTC.

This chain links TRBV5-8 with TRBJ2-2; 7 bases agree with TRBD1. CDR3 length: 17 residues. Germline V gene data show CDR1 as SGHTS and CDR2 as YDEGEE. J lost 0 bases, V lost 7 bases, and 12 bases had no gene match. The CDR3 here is CASQSVGDSPNTGELFF. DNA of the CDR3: TGTGCCAGCCAGTCTGTGGGGGACAGCCCGAACACCGGGGAGCTGTTTTTT. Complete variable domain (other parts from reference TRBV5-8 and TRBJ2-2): EAGVTQSPTHLIKTRGQQATLRCSPISGHTSVYWYQQALGLGLQFLLWYDEGEERNRGNFPPRFSGRQFPNYSSELNVNALELEDSALYLCASQSVGDSPNTGELFFGEGSRLTVL.

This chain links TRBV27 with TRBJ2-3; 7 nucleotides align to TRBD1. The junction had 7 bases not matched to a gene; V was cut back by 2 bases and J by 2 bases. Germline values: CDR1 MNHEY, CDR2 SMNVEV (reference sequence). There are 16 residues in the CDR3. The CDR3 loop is CASSLRQGRATDTQYF. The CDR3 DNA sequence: TGTGCCAGCAGTTTAAGACAGGGCCGGGCCACAGATACGCAGTATTTT.

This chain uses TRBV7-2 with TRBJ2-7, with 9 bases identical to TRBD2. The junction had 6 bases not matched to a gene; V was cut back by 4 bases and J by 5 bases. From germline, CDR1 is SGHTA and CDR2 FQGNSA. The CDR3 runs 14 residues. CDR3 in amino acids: CASSSSGGPNEQYF. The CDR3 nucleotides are TGTGCCAGCAGCTCGAGCGGGGGGCCCAACGAGCAGTACTTC.

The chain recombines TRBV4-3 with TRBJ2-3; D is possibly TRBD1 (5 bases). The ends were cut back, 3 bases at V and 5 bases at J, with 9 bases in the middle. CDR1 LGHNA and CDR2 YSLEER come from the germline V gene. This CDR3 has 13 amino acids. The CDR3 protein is CASSQTVRDTQYF. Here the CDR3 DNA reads TGCGCCAGCAGCCAGACAGTGCGAGATACGCAGTATTTT.

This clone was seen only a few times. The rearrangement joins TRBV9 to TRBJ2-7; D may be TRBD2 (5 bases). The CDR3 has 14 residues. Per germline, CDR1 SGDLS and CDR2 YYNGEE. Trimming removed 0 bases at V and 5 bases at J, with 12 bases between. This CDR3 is CASSVESGGDEQYF. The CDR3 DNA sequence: TGTGCCAGCAGCGTAGAAAGCGGCGGAGACGAGCAGTACTTC.

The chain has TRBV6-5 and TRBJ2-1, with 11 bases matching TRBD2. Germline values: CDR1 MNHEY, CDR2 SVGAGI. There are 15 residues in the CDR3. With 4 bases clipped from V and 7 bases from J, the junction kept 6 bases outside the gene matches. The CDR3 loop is CASSSLAGGRNEQFF. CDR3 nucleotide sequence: TGTGCCAGCAGTTCCCTAGCGGGGGGCAGGAATGAGCAGTTCTTC.

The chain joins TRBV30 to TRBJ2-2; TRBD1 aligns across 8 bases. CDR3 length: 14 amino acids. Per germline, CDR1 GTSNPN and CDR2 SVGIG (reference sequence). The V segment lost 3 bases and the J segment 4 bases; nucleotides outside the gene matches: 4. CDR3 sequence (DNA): TGTGCCTGGAGGAGGCAGGGGGCCACCGGGGAGCTGTTTTTT. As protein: CAWRRQGATGELFF. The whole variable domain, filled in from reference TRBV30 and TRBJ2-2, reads SQTIHQWPATLVQPVGSPLSLECTVEGTSNPNLYWYRQAAGRGLQLLFYSVGIGQISSEVPQNLSASRPQDRQFILSSKKLLLSDSGFYLCAWRRQGATGELFFGEGSRLTVL.

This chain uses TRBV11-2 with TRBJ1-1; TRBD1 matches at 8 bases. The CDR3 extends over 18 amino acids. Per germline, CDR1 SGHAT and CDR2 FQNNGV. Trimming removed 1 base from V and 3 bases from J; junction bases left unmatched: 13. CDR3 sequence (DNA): TGTGCCAGCAGCTTAGCCCCCATCACGACAGGGGAGGACACTGAAGCTTTCTTT. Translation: CASSLAPITTGEDTEAFF.

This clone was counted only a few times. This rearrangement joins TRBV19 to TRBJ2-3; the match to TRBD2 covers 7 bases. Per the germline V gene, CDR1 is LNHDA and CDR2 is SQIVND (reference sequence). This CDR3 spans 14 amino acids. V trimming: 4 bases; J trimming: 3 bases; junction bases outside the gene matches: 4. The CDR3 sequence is CASSRTLATDTQYF. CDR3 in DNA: TGTGCCAGTAGTAGGACACTAGCGACAGATACGCAGTATTTT.

The CDR3 here is CASSLSPSGRSYNEQFF. Written as DNA, the CDR3 is TGTGCCAGCAGCTTATCCCCAAGCGGGAGGTCCTACAATGAGCAGTTCTTC. The J gene is TRBJ2-1, the V gene TRBV11-2; the match to TRBD2 covers 9 bases. Germline CDR1 SGHAT, CDR2 FQNNGV. The CDR3 consists of 17 residues. V shed 2 bases, J shed 1 base, and the junction held 6 bases outside the gene matches.